This TCR beta chain originates from a study of blood T cell repertoires in COVID-19. Study-level information: T cells, B-cell-depleted T cells, or PBMCs provided the cDNA or gDNA that served as material.

Authors' methods: The authors estimated nucleated cell counts from reference gene primer amplification. Only in-frame clones appear in the TCRdb table, and some are missing; sequencing was by immunoSEQ multiplex PCR. The V and J calls and clone size are taken from that table; D and trimming were inferred from the DNA. Of 150,000 to 200,000 clones in the sample, 70% to 85% are singletons; the top ten hold approximately 15%. This clone was detected only a few times. Trimming shortened V by 2 bases and J by 3 bases, and 8 bases separated the two germline ends. CDR3 size: 14 residues. CDR1 WNHNN and CDR2 SYGVQD come from the germline V gene (reference sequence).

The sequence was collected from a man between 45 and 60 years old who had recovered from COVID-19. The specimen was peripheral blood. The V call is TRBV10-1, the J call TRBJ2-1, with a tentative D call TRBD2 (6 bases). CDR3: CASSETSSYNEQFF. CDR3 nucleotide sequence: TGCGCCAGCAGTGAGACTAGCAGCTACAATGAGCAGTTCTTC.